This T cell receptor beta chain is drawn from a study of blood T cell repertoires in COVID-19. Study summary: Samples came from the United States, Italy and Spain, spanning acute and convalescent COVID-19. Sample material is recorded as cDNA or gDNA derived from T cells, B-cell-depleted T cells, or PBMCs.

Per the original data handling: Cell counts per sample came from amplifying reference gene primers. Sequenced by immunoSEQ multiplex PCR; TCRdb stores in-frame clones only, minus some. The V and J calls and clone size were taken over from that table, and D and trimming were inferred from the DNA. The table lists more than 110,000 clones, approximately 80% of them singletons, with 8.8% in the top ten. V was pared by 6 bases and J by 9 bases, with 7 bases of the junction left unmatched. Germline values: CDR1 MNHEY, CDR2 SVGAGI. The CDR3 contains 13 residues. The chain is built from TRBV6-5 and TRBJ1-5; TRBD1 agrees at 8 bases. The sequence came from a woman older than 75 in a cohort sampled during active or convalescent COVID-19. The specimen was peripheral blood. The DNA of the CDR3 is TGTGCCAGCAGCCTCCGACAGGGGACGCCCCAGCATTTT. Translated, it gives CASSLRQGTPQHF.